The 18 T cell receptor beta chains below come from one sample, sequenced in a study of T cell responses to AZD1222 COVID-19 vaccine. TCRdb's copy holds only in-frame clones and misses some; the assay was immunoSEQ multiplex PCR. The table shows fewer than 200,000 clones, with approximately 90% occurring only once. The sample here was peripheral blood, taken 28 days after the second AZD1222 dose. These receptors were obtained from an adult who received the AZD1222 COVID-19 vaccine.

V is TRBV28 and J is TRBJ1-5, with TRBD1 matching 7 bases. Germline CDR1 reads MDHEN; CDR2 reads SYDVKM. The CDR3 contains 16 residues. The V segment lost 5 bases and the J segment 7 bases; nucleotides outside the gene matches: 14. The CDR3 DNA sequence: TGTGCCAGCAGTCCCAACCCGACAGGGTTTGGGCAGCCCCAGCATTTT. As protein: CASSPNPTGFGQPQHF.

V usage is TRBV9 and J usage is TRBJ2-3; TRBD2 matches at 10 bases. This CDR3 contains 17 residues. V gave up 1 base and J gave up 0 bases; unmatched junction bases: 5. Germline loops: CDR1 SGDLS, CDR2 YYNGEE. DNA of the CDR3: TGTGCCAGCAGCGTAACTAGCGGGATATCTAGCACAGATACGCAGTATTTT. Its protein is CASSVTSGISSTDTQYF.

V and J are TRBV19 and TRBJ2-4, with unresolved D. From germline, CDR1 is LNHDA and CDR2 SQIVND (reference sequence). This CDR3 comprises 13 residues. Trimming shortened V by 4 bases and J by 1 base, and 5 bases separated the two germline ends. The CDR3 is CASSTQAKNIQYF. CDR3 sequence (DNA): TGTGCCAGTAGTACTCAGGCCAAAAACATTCAGTACTTC.

This clone was seen a single time. This chain links TRBV6-2 or TRBV6-3 with TRBJ2-5; D call uncertain. This CDR3 contains 16 residues. Germline CDR1 reads MNHEY; CDR2 reads SVGEGT. The V and J ends lost 0 bases and 9 bases respectively, with 20 bases between them. The CDR3 region is CASSYSPPPSGLAQYF. For the CDR3, the DNA is TGTGCCAGCAGTTACTCTCCCCCTCCGTCCGGTTTGGCCCAGTACTTC.

V is TRBV3-1 (or the pseudogene TRBV3-2) and J is TRBJ1-2; perhaps TRBD1 as D (6 bases). Trimming took off 3 bases at V and 5 bases at J, with 16 bases between the two ends. CDR3 length: 15 amino acids. Germline values: CDR1 LGHDT, CDR2 YNNKEL (reference sequence). CDR3 DNA: TGTGCCAGCAGCCAGGAGGGGGGAGGCGGGTATGGCTACACCTTC. Amino acids: CASSQEGGGGYGYTF.

V is TRBV6-2 or TRBV6-3 and J is TRBJ1-5, with a tentative D call TRBD1 (5 bases). Trimming took off 8 bases at V and 7 bases at J, with 21 bases between the two ends. Germline V lookup: CDR1 MNHEY, CDR2 SVGEGT. The CDR3 extends over 15 amino acids. CDR3 coding DNA: TGTGCCAGCCGCCCGTTGATGGGGACGGGGCAGCCCCAGCATTTT. It codes for CASRPLMGTGQPQHF.

The rearrangement joins TRBV27 to TRBJ2-1, with a tentative D call TRBD1 (7 bases). This CDR3 region has 12 residues. V lost 3 bases and J 15 bases, leaving 15 bases between the germline ends. The germline gives CDR1 MNHEY, CDR2 SMNVEV (reference sequence). The chain's CDR3 is CASSLPDREAFF. DNA for the CDR3: TGTGCCAGCAGTTTGCCCGACAGGGAGGCGTTCTTC.

The chain uses TRBV7-9 and TRBJ2-7; D may correspond to TRBD1 or TRBD2 (5 bases each). This CDR3 region has 12 residues. Looked up from germline, CDR1 is SEHNR and CDR2 is FQNEAQ (reference sequence). Trimming removed 8 bases at V and 6 bases at J, with 14 bases between. CDR3 nucleotides: TGTGCCAGCGAAGGGGACGGGCGCGAGCAGTACTTC. It is translated as CASEGDGREQYF.

This clone has a single count. The V gene is TRBV19, the J gene TRBJ1-5, with 10 bases fitting TRBD1. CDR3 length: 16 residues. Germline V CDR1 and CDR2: LNHDA, SQIVND (reference sequence). V was pared by 6 bases and J by 2 bases, with 7 bases of the junction left unmatched. CDR3 protein: CASSATGGRGNQPQHF. The CDR3 DNA sequence: TGTGCCAGTAGCGCGACAGGGGGCCGCGGCAATCAGCCCCAGCATTTT.

The gene calls are TRBV4-2 and TRBJ1-1; 7 bases line up with TRBD1. This CDR3 contains 17 residues. Losses at the gene ends were 3 bases for V and 5 bases for J; bases not matched to a gene: 15. Germline V gene sequence: CDR1 LGHNA, CDR2 YNFKEQ. This CDR3 is CASSQTGTVPGGTEAFF. The CDR3 nucleotides read TGTGCCAGCAGCCAGACCGGGACAGTGCCCGGGGGGACTGAAGCTTTCTTT.

The chain employs TRBV28 and TRBJ2-4; the D gene is possibly TRBD1 (6 bases). This CDR3 contains 13 residues. The germline V gene encodes CDR1 MDHEN and CDR2 SYDVKM. V was pared by 3 bases and J by 8 bases, with 11 bases between. The CDR3 spells CASSLTGRDIQYF. In nucleotides, the CDR3 is TGTGCCAGCAGTTTGACAGGAAGGGACATTCAGTACTTC.

CDR3 DNA: TGTGCCAGCAGTTTACCAGGGGGGGCTGAAGCTTTCTTT. The encoded protein is CASSLPGGAEAFF. The V gene is TRBV28, the J gene TRBJ1-1, with 7 bases matching TRBD1. This CDR3 contains 13 residues. The germline V gene encodes CDR1 MDHEN and CDR2 SYDVKM. The trim removed 2 bases at V and 6 bases at J, leaving 3 bases unmatched.

The chain joins TRBV5-5 to TRBJ1-1, with unresolved D. The ends were cut back, 1 base at V and 2 bases at J, with 6 bases in the middle. From germline, CDR1 is SGHKS and CDR2 YYEKEE (reference sequence). This CDR3 has 13 amino acids. This chain's CDR3 is CASSLYTNTEAFF. CDR3 nucleotide sequence: TGTGCCAGCAGCTTGTACACAAACACTGAAGCTTTCTTT.

The chain carries TRBV5-1 and TRBJ2-5, with D possibly being TRBD1 (6 bases). This CDR3 is built from 15 residues. CDR1 and CDR2 from the germline V gene are SGHRS and YFSETQ. V lost 4 bases, J lost 2 bases, and 15 bases lay in between. The CDR3, as DNA: TGCGCCAGCAGCCCCGGACAGAGCAGACAAGAGACCCAGTACTTC. Translation gives CASSPGQSRQETQYF. The full variable domain, completed using reference TRBV5-1 and TRBJ2-5, is KAGVTQTPRYLIKTRGQQVTLSCSPISGHRSVSWYQQTPGQGLQFLFEYFSETQRNKGNFPGRFSGRQFSNSRSEMNVSTLELGDSALYLCASSPGQSRQETQYFGPGTRLLVL.

The chain joins TRBV9 to TRBJ2-7, with 10 bases identical to TRBD1. The length of the CDR3 is 15 residues. The junction had 5 bases not matched to a gene; V was cut back by 0 bases and J by 5 bases. In germline, CDR1 is SGDLS, CDR2 YYNGEE. CDR3 sequence: CASSVGTGGPHEQYF. The CDR3 coding sequence is TGTGCCAGCAGCGTAGGGACAGGGGGGCCCCACGAGCAGTACTTC.

A note on this clone: The sample holds other DNA sequences that translate to the same CDR3. The rearrangement joins TRBV5-1 to TRBJ2-7, with 8 nucleotides matching TRBD1. With V trimmed by 5 bases and J by 2 bases, 6 bases remained unmatched. The CDR3 sequence is 14 residues long. Germline V gives CDR1 SGHRS, CDR2 YFSETQ. The DNA of the CDR3 is TGCGCCAGCAGGCCCGGACAGGGCGCCTACGAGCAGTACTTC. It translates to CASRPGQGAYEQYF.

The CDR3 here is CASSRWGGGTDTQYF. The CDR3, as DNA: TGTGCCAGCAGTAGGTGGGGAGGGGGCACAGATACGCAGTATTTT. The rearrangement links TRBV27 to TRBJ2-3; TRBD2 aligns across 7 bases. The CDR3 consists of 15 residues. The V segment lost 5 bases and the J segment 1 base; nucleotides outside the gene matches: 6. Germline CDR1 is MNHEY and CDR2 is SMNVEV (reference sequence).

In nucleotides, the CDR3 is TGTGCCAGCAGGCATCCGAGGACAGGATCCCATGAGCAGTTCTTC. It codes for CASRHPRTGSHEQFF. The genes are TRBV27 and TRBJ2-1; 7 nucleotides line up with TRBD1. V lost 6 bases and J lost 8; bases outside the gene matches: 13. Germline CDR1 is MNHEY and CDR2 is SMNVEV (reference sequence). The CDR3 contains 15 residues.